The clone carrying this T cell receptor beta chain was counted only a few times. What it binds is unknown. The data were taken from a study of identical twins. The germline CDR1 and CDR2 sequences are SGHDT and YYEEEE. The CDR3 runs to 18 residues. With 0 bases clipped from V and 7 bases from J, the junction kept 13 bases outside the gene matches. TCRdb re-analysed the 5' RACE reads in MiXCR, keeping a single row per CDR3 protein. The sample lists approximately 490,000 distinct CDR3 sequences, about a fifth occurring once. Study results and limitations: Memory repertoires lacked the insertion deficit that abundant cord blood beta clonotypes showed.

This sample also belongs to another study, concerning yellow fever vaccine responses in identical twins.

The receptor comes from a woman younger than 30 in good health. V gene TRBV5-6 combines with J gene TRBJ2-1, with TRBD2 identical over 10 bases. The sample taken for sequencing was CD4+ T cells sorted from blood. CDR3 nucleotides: TGTGCCAGCAGCTTGGAATTGGTTTCTAGCGGGAGTGGGAATGAGCAGTTCTTC. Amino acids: CASSLELVSSGSGNEQFF.